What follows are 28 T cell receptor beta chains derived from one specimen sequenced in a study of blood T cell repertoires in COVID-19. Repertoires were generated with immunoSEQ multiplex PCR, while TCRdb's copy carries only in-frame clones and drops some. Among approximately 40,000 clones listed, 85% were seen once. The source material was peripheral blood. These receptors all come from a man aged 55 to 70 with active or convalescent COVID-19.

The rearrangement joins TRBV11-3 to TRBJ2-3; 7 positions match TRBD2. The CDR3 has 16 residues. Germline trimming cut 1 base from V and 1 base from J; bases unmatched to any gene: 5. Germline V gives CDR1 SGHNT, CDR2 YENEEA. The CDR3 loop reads CASSLGSGRGTDTQYF. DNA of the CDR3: TGTGCCAGCAGCTTAGGATCGGGGAGGGGCACAGATACGCAGTATTTT.

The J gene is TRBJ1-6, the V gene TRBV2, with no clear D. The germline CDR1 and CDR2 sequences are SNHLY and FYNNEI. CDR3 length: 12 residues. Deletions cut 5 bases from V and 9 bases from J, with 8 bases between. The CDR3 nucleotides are TGTGCCAGCAGTTCGGAGTTTTCACCCCTCCACTTT. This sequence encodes CASSSEFSPLHF.

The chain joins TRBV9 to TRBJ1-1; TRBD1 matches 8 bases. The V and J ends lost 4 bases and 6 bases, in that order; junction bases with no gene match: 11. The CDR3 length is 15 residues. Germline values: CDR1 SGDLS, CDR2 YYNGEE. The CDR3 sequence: CASSPQGAVHAEAFF. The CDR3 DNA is TGTGCCAGCAGCCCCCAGGGGGCAGTCCATGCTGAAGCTTTCTTT. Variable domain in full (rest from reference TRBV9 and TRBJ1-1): DSGVTQTPKHLITATGQRVTLRCSPRSGDLSVYWYQQSLDQGLQFLIQYYNGEERAKGNILERFSAQQFPDLHSELNLSSLELGDSALYFCASSPQGAVHAEAFFGQGTRLTVV.

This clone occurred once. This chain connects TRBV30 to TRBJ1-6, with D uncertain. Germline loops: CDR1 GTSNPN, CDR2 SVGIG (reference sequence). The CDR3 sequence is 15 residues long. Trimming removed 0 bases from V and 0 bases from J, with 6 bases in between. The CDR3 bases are TGTGCCTGGAGTGTAACGAGCTCCTATAATTCACCCCTCCACTTT. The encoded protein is CAWSVTSSYNSPLHF.

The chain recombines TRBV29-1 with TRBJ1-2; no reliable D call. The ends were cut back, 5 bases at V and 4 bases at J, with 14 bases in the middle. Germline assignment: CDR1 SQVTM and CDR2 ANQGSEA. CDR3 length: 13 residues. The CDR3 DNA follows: TGCAGCGTTTACGCTGTCTACGGCTATGGCTACACCTTC. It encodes CSVYAVYGYGYTF.

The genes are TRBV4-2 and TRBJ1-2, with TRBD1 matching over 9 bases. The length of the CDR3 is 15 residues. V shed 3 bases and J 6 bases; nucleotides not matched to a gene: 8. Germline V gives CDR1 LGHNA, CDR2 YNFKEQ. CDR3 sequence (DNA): TGTGCCAGCAGCCACGTAGGACAGGGGAATGATGGCTACACCTTC. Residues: CASSHVGQGNDGYTF.

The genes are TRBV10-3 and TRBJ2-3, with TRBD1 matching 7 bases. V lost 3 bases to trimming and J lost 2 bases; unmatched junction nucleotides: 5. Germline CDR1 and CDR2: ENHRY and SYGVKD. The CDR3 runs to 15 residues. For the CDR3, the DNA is TGTGCCATCAGTGAAACACAGGGGACCACAGATACGCAGTATTTT. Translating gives CAISETQGTTDTQYF.

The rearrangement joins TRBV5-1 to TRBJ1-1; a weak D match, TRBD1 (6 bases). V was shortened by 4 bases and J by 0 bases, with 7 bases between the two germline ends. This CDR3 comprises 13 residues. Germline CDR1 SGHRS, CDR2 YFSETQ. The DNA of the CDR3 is TGCGCCAGCAGCAGGACAGTGAACACTGAAGCTTTCTTT. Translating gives CASSRTVNTEAFF. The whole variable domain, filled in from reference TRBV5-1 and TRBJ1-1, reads KAGVTQTPRYLIKTRGQQVTLSCSPISGHRSVSWYQQTPGQGLQFLFEYFSETQRNKGNFPGRFSGRQFSNSRSEMNVSTLELGDSALYLCASSRTVNTEAFFGQGTRLTVV.

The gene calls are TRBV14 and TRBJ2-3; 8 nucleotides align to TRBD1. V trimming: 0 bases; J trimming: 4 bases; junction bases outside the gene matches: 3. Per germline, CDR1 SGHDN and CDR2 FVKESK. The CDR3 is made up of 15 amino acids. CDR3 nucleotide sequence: TGTGCCAGCAGCCAAGACCGGACAGGGTCAGATACGCAGTATTTT. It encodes CASSQDRTGSDTQYF.

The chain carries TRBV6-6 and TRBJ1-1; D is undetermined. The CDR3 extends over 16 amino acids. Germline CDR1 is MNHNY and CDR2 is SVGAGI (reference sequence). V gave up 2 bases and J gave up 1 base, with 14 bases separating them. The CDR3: CASSYEAGGRNTEAFF. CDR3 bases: TGTGCCAGCAGTTACGAGGCAGGTGGGAGGAACACTGAAGCTTTCTTT.

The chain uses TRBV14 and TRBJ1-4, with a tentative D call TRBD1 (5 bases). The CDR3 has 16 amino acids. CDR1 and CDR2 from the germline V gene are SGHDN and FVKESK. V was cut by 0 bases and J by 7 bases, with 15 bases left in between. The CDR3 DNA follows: TGTGCCAGCAGCCAAGACAAGGTGGGGCGGAGTGAAAAACTGTTTTTT. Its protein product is CASSQDKVGRSEKLFF.

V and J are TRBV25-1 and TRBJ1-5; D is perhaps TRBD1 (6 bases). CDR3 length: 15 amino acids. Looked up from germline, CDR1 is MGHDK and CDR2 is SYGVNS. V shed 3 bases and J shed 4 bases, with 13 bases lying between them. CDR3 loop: CASSDQGSTNQPQHF. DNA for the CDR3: TGTGCCAGCAGTGATCAGGGGTCGACGAATCAGCCCCAGCATTTT.

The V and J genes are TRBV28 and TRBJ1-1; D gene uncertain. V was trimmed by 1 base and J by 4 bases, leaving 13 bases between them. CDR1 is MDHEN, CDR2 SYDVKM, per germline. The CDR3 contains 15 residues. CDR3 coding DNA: TGTGCCAGCAGTTTATTAAAGGGAGGGAGCACTGAAGCTTTCTTT. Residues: CASSLLKGGSTEAFF.

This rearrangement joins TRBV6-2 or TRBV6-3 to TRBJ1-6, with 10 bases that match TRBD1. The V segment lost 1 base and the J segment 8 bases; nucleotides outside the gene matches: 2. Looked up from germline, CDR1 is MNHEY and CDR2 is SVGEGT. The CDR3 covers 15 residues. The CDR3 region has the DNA TGTGCCAGCAGTTACTTCGGGACAGGGGATTCACCCCTCCACTTT. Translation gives CASSYFGTGDSPLHF.

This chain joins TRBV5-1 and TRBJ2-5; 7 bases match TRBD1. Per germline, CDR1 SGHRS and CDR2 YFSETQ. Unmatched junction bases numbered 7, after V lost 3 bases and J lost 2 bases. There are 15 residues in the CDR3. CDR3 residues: CASSSGTVMQETQYF. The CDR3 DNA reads TGCGCCAGCAGCTCGGGGACAGTGATGCAAGAGACCCAGTACTTC. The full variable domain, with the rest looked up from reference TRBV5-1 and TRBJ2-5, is KAGVTQTPRYLIKTRGQQVTLSCSPISGHRSVSWYQQTPGQGLQFLFEYFSETQRNKGNFPGRFSGRQFSNSRSEMNVSTLELGDSALYLCASSSGTVMQETQYFGPGTRLLVL.

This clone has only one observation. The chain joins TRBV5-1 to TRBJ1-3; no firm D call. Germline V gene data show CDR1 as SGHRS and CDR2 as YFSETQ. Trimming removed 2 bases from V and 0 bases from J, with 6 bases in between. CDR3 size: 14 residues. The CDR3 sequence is CASSLDTSGNTIYF. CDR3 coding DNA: TGCGCCAGCAGCTTAGACACCTCTGGAAACACCATATATTTT.

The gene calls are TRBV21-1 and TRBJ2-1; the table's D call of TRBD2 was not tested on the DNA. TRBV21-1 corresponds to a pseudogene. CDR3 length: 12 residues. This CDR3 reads CASSPPGGRQFF. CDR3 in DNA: TGTGCCAGCAGCCCACCGGGGGGGAGGCAGTTCTTC.

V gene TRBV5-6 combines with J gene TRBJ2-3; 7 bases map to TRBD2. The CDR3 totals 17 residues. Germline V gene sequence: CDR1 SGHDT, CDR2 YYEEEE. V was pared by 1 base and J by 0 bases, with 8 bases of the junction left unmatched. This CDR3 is CASSLYVGGPSTDTQYF. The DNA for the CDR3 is TGTGCCAGCAGCTTGTATGTGGGAGGGCCGAGCACAGATACGCAGTATTTT.

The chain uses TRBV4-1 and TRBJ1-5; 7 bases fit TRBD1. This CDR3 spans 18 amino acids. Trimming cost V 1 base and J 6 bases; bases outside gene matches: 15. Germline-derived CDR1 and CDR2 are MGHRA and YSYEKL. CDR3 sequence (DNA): TGCGCCAGCAGCCAAGGAACAGGGGCCCAACGTATTGGTCAGCCCCAGCATTTT. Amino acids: CASSQGTGAQRIGQPQHF.

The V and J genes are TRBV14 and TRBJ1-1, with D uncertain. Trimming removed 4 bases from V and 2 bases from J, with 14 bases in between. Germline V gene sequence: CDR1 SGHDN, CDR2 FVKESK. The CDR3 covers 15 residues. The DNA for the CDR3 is TGTGCCAGCAGCCCTCAATCGGGTGATAACACTGAAGCTTTCTTT. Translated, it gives CASSPQSGDNTEAFF.

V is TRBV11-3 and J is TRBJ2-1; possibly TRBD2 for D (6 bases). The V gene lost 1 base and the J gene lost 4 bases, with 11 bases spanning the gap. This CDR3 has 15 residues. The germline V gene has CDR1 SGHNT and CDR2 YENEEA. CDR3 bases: TGTGCCAGCAGCTTAGGTACGGGAGAATACAATGAGCAGTTCTTC. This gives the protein CASSLGTGEYNEQFF.

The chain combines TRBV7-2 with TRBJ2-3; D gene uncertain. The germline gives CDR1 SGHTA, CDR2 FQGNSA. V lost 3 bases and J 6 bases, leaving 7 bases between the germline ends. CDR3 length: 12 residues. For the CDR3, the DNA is TGTGCCAGCAGCTTTCCCGGGGATACGCAGTATTTT. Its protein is CASSFPGDTQYF.

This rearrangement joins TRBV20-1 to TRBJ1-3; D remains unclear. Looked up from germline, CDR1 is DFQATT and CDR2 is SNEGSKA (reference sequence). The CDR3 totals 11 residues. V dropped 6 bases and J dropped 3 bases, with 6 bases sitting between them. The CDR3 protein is CSAYGGNTIYF. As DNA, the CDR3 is TGCAGTGCCTACGGTGGAAACACCATATATTTT.

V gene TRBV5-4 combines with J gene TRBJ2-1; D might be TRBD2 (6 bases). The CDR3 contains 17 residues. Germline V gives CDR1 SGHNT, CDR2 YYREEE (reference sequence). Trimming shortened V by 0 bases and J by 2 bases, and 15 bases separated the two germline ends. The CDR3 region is CASSLEAVGGAYNEQFF. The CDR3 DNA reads TGTGCCAGCAGCTTGGAGGCGGTGGGAGGCGCCTACAATGAGCAGTTCTTC.

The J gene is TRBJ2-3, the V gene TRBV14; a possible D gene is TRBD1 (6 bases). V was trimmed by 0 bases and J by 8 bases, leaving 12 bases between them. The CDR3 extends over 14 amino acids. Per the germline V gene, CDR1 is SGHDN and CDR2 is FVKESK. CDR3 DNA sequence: TGTGCCAGCAGCCAAGATAAGTGGGGGCTTACGCAGTATTTT. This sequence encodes CASSQDKWGLTQYF. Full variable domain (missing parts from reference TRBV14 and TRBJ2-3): EAGVTQFPSHSVIEKGQTVTLRCDPISGHDNLYWYRRVMGKEIKFLLHFVKESKQDESGMPNNRFLAERTGGTYSTLKVQPAELEDSGVYFCASSQDKWGLTQYFGPGTRLTVL.

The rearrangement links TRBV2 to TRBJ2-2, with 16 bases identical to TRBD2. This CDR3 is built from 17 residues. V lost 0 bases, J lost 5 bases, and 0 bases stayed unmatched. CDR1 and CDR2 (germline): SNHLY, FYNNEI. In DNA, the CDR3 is TGTGCCAGCAGTGAAGCGGGACTAGCGGGGGGGACCGGGGAGCTGTTTTTT. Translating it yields CASSEAGLAGGTGELFF.

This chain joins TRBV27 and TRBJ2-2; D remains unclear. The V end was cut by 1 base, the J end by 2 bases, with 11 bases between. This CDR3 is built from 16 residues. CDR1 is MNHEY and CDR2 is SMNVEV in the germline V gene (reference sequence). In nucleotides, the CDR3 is TGTGCCAGCAGTTTATGGGCCAGAAGCAACACCGGGGAGCTGTTTTTT. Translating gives CASSLWARSNTGELFF.

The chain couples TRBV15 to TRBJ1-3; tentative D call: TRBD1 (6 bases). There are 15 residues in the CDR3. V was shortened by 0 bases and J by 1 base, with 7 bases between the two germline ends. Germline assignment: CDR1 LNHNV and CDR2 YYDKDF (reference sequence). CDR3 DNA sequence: TGTGCCACCAGCAGAGATACAGGGTCTGGAAACACCATATATTTT. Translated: CATSRDTGSGNTIYF. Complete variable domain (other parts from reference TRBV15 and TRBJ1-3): DAMVIQNPRYQVTQFGKPVTLSCSQTLNHNVMYWYQQKSSQAPKLLFHYYDKDFNNEADTPDNFQSRRPNTSFCFLDIRSPGLGDTAMYLCATSRDTGSGNTIYFGEGSWLTVV.